The 13 T cell receptor beta chains listed next were all sequenced from one sample in a study of blood T cell repertoires in COVID-19. Sequencing used immunoSEQ multiplex PCR; TCRdb keeps in-frame clones, though not all of them. The table includes hundreds of thousands of clones, roughly nine tenths detected once. The material sequenced was PBMCs or T cells enriched from blood (not recorded which). These receptors were collected from a woman aged 25 to 39 with acute COVID-19.

The chain has TRBV29-1 and TRBJ2-3, with D possibly being TRBD2 (6 bases). CDR3 size: 12 residues. CDR1 is SQVTM and CDR2 is ANQGSEA in the germline V gene. V shed 3 bases and J shed 3 bases, with 7 bases lying between them. This CDR3 reads CSVERGTDTQYF. The CDR3 DNA is TGCAGCGTTGAGCGGGGAACAGATACGCAGTATTTT.

V gene TRBV12-3 or TRBV12-4 combines with J gene TRBJ2-5, with D unclear. Trimming left V 1 base short and J 7 bases short, with 7 bases between. The CDR3 has 12 residues. The CDR3 sequence: CASSLDFGTQYF. CDR3 sequence (DNA): TGTGCCAGCAGTTTAGACTTCGGGACCCAGTACTTC.

The chain couples TRBV5-1 to TRBJ1-3; maybe TRBD1 (5 bases). V lost 3 bases to trimming and J lost 0 bases, with 13 bases between them. The CDR3 is made up of 16 amino acids. The germline gives CDR1 SGHRS, CDR2 YFSETQ. The CDR3 sequence is CASSSGGINSGNTIYF. For the CDR3, the DNA is TGCGCCAGCAGCTCCGGGGGGATAAACTCTGGAAACACCATATATTTT.

The CDR3 bases are TGCAGCGTTACAGAGTCCTACGAGCAGTACTTC. Encoded protein: CSVTESYEQYF. The chain combines TRBV29-1 with TRBJ2-7; D remains ambiguous. Trimming stripped 5 bases from V and 1 base from J, with 6 bases between. The CDR3 contains 11 residues. Germline CDR1 is SQVTM and CDR2 is ANQGSEA.

The rearrangement uses TRBV2 and TRBJ1-3; D is undetermined. Germline loops: CDR1 SNHLY, CDR2 FYNNEI. V was pared by 2 bases and J by 0 bases, with 5 bases between. The CDR3 consists of 14 residues. The CDR3 DNA follows: TGTGCCAGCAGTGAAAATAGCTCTGGAAACACCATATATTTT. Amino acids: CASSENSSGNTIYF. The whole variable domain, filled in from reference TRBV2 and TRBJ1-3, reads EPEVTQTPSHQVTQMGQEVILRCVPISNHLYFYWYRQILGQKVEFLVSFYNNEISEKSEIFDDQFSVERPDGSNFTLKIRSTKLEDSAMYFCASSENSSGNTIYFGEGSWLTVV.

This clone was counted only a few times. V usage is TRBV5-8 and J usage is TRBJ2-5, with D perhaps matching TRBD1 (6 bases). V was clipped by 5 bases and J by 5 bases, with 10 bases between them. The germline gives CDR1 SGHTS, CDR2 YDEGEE. The length of the CDR3 is 12 residues. DNA of the CDR3: TGTGCCAGCAGAAGGACAGCGGAGACCCAGTACTTC. Translated, it gives CASRRTAETQYF.

V and J are TRBV7-9 and TRBJ1-4; 7 bases align to TRBD1. CDR3 length: 14 amino acids. CDR1 and CDR2 (germline): SEHNR, FQNEAQ (reference sequence). Trimming took 6 bases from V and 3 from J; bases not matched to a gene: 4. Here the CDR3 DNA reads TGTGCCAGCAGTCCTCAGGGGGCTAATGAAAAACTGTTTTTT. This codes for CASSPQGANEKLFF.

The chain combines TRBV19 with TRBJ2-1; 8 bases map to TRBD1. The length of the CDR3 is 13 residues. Trimming removed 7 bases from V and 8 bases from J; junction bases left unmatched: 7. Germline loops: CDR1 LNHDA, CDR2 SQIVND (reference sequence). This CDR3 reads CASKGTGLYEQFF. The CDR3, as DNA: TGTGCCAGTAAGGGGACAGGCTTGTATGAGCAGTTCTTC.

The V gene is TRBV4-1, the J gene TRBJ2-7, with TRBD2 matching 7 bases. CDR3 size: 15 residues. V trimming: 2 bases; J trimming: 6 bases; junction bases outside the gene matches: 10. Germline CDR1 is MGHRA and CDR2 is YSYEKL. The CDR3 loop is CASSQQAQREGEQYF. CDR3 DNA: TGCGCCAGCAGCCAACAAGCACAGCGGGAAGGCGAGCAGTACTTC.

This clone came up a few times. The chain recombines TRBV7-8 with TRBJ1-5; TRBD1 matches at 7 bases. V lost 5 bases to trimming and J lost 5 bases; unmatched junction nucleotides: 6. This CDR3 comprises 14 residues. Germline CDR1 is SGHVS and CDR2 is FQNEAQ. The CDR3 protein is CASSLGQAHQPQHF. The CDR3 DNA sequence: TGTGCCAGCAGCCTCGGACAGGCCCATCAGCCCCAGCATTTT. The whole variable domain, filled in from reference TRBV7-8 and TRBJ1-5, reads GAGVSQSPRYKVAKRGQDVALRCDPISGHVSLFWYQQALGQGPEFLTYFQNEAQLDKSGLPSDRFFAERPEGSVSTLKIQRTQQEDSAVYLCASSLGQAHQPQHFGDGTRLSIL.

This chain connects TRBV2 to TRBJ2-7, with no clear D. The germline V gene has CDR1 SNHLY and CDR2 FYNNEI. The CDR3 is 14 residues long. Trimming removed 3 bases at V and 6 bases at J, with 15 bases between. The CDR3 spells CASSEVEVVSEQYF. The DNA for the CDR3 is TGTGCCAGCAGTGAGGTCGAGGTGGTATCCGAGCAGTACTTC.

This clone was counted once. V is TRBV5-5 and J is TRBJ2-3; D unresolved. Germline V gene sequence: CDR1 SGHKS, CDR2 YYEKEE (reference sequence). The CDR3 spans 12 residues. V shed 1 base and J shed 4 bases, with 4 bases lying between them. CDR3 residues: CASSLRADTQYF. In DNA form, the CDR3 reads TGTGCCAGCAGCTTGCGTGCAGATACGCAGTATTTT. The complete variable domain, with remaining parts taken from reference TRBV5-5 and TRBJ2-3, reads DAGVTQSPTHLIKTRGQQVTLRCSPISGHKSVSWYQQVLGQGPQFIFQYYEKEERGRGNFPDRFSARQFPNYSSELNVNALLLGDSALYLCASSLRADTQYFGPGTRLTVL.

The V and J genes are TRBV28 and TRBJ1-6; D ambiguous. The germline V and J ends were trimmed by 6 bases and 8 bases, with 17 bases remaining between them. In germline, CDR1 is MDHEN, CDR2 SYDVKM. CDR3 length: 15 amino acids. CDR3 bases: TGTGCCAGCAGCCAACGATTCGATAGCTATTCACCCCTCCACTTT. Its protein is CASSQRFDSYSPLHF.